What follows are 21 T cell receptor beta chains derived from one specimen sequenced in a study of blood T cell repertoires in COVID-19. Some clones are missing from TCRdb's copy, which holds only in-frame ones; the method was immunoSEQ multiplex PCR. This sample yields 250,000 to 300,000 clones, of which 75% to 90% are seen a single time; roughly an eighth belongs to the top ten. Sequencing was done on a sample of peripheral blood. Receptor source: a woman aged 60-75 years with acute or convalescent COVID-19.

This clone turned up a few times. The chain employs TRBV11-3 and TRBJ2-2; 10 bases are shared with TRBD2. The CDR3 is 18 amino acids. Per germline, CDR1 SGHNT and CDR2 YENEEA. J was trimmed by 0 bases and V by 5 bases; bases with no gene match: 9. Here the CDR3 reads CASSPTQLAGSNTGELFF. CDR3 nucleotides: TGTGCCAGCAGCCCGACCCAACTAGCGGGATCGAACACCGGGGAGCTGTTTTTT. The full variable domain, its missing parts supplied by reference TRBV11-3 and TRBJ2-2, is EAGVVQSPRYKIIEKKQPVAFWCNPISGHNTLYWYLQNLGQGPELLIRYENEEAVDDSQLPKDRFSAERLKGVDSTLKIQPAELGDSAVYLCASSPTQLAGSNTGELFFGEGSRLTVL.

The chain recombines TRBV2 with TRBJ1-5, with TRBD1 as a possible D gene (5 bases). The V gene's germline CDR1 is SNHLY and CDR2 FYNNEI. With 4 bases removed from V and 5 bases from J, the gap between germline ends came to 12 bases. This CDR3 has 14 residues. The CDR3 region is CASSGGGVHQPQHF. CDR3 coding DNA: TGTGCCAGCAGTGGGGGAGGGGTCCATCAGCCCCAGCATTTT.

The V and J genes are TRBV5-5 and TRBJ1-3; TRBD1 aligns across 7 bases. With V trimmed by 4 bases and J by 0 bases, 7 bases remained unmatched. Germline CDR1 is SGHKS and CDR2 is YYEKEE (reference sequence). The CDR3 has 16 amino acids. The CDR3 sequence is CASSKTGAGSGNTIYF. The CDR3 nucleotides read TGTGCCAGCAGCAAAACAGGGGCCGGCTCTGGAAACACCATATATTTT.

The J gene is TRBJ2-3, the V gene TRBV7-2; D not resolved. There are 16 residues in the CDR3. The germline V and J ends were trimmed by 5 bases and 1 base, with 16 bases remaining between them. CDR1 is SGHTA and CDR2 is FQGNSA in the germline V gene. CDR3 coding DNA: TGTGCCAGCAGCCCCGGGTATGCTCAGCGCACAGATACGCAGTATTTT. Residues: CASSPGYAQRTDTQYF. Combining the CDR3 with reference TRBV7-2 and TRBJ2-3 gives the whole variable domain GAGVSQSPSNKVTEKGKDVELRCDPISGHTALYWYRQSLGQGLEFLIYFQGNSAPDKSGLPSDRFSAERTGGSVSTLTIQRTQQEDSAVYLCASSPGYAQRTDTQYFGPGTRLTVL.

This chain uses TRBV5-4 with TRBJ2-3, with TRBD2 matching 11 bases. The CDR3 totals 15 residues. CDR1 SGHNT and CDR2 YYREEE come from the germline V gene (reference sequence). V dropped 2 bases and J dropped 5; count of bases not matched to a gene: 4. Here the CDR3 reads CASSFGLAGEDTQYF. Here the CDR3 DNA reads TGTGCCAGCAGCTTTGGACTAGCGGGCGAAGATACGCAGTATTTT.

The rearrangement uses TRBV2 and TRBJ2-5, with a tentative D call TRBD1 (5 bases). The CDR3 consists of 13 residues. Trimming pared 7 bases from V and 1 base from J, leaving 10 bases between. CDR1 and CDR2 (germline): SNHLY, FYNNEI. The CDR3 loop reads CASKEQVQETQYF. The DNA for the CDR3 is TGTGCCAGCAAGGAACAGGTCCAAGAGACCCAGTACTTC. The full variable domain, with the rest looked up from reference TRBV2 and TRBJ2-5, is EPEVTQTPSHQVTQMGQEVILRCVPISNHLYFYWYRQILGQKVEFLVSFYNNEISEKSEIFDDQFSVERPDGSNFTLKIRSTKLEDSAMYFCASKEQVQETQYFGPGTRLLVL.

The gene calls are TRBV6-4 and TRBJ2-2; D unresolved. The germline V gene has CDR1 MRHNA and CDR2 SNTAGT. CDR3 length: 15 residues. The V gene lost 4 bases and the J gene lost 4 bases, with 13 bases spanning the gap. CDR3 loop: CASSADQASTGELFF. The CDR3 region has the DNA TGTGCCAGCAGTGCCGACCAGGCGAGCACCGGGGAGCTGTTTTTT.

A few counts support this clone. The J gene is TRBJ1-1, the V gene TRBV18; the D is unclear. Germline-derived CDR1 and CDR2 are KGHSH and LQKENI. Trimming stripped 1 base from V and 2 bases from J, with 8 bases between. The CDR3 is 14 amino acids. CDR3 residues: CASSPQLTNTEAFF. DNA of the CDR3: TGTGCCAGCTCACCACAGCTTACTAACACTGAAGCTTTCTTT. Using reference TRBV18 and TRBJ1-1 for the parts outside the CDR3, the full variable domain is NAGVMQNPRHLVRRRGQEARLRCSPMKGHSHVYWYRQLPEEGLKFMVYLQKENIIDESGMPKERFSAEFPKEGPSILRIQQVVRGDSAAYFCASSPQLTNTEAFFGQGTRLTVV.

In this sample, this clone turned up many times. The chain couples TRBV28 to TRBJ2-1; 7 bases map to TRBD1. The CDR3 contains 15 residues. Per germline, CDR1 MDHEN and CDR2 SYDVKM. J gave up 2 bases and V 5 bases, and 6 bases lay outside the gene matches. CDR3 coding DNA: TGTGCCAGCAGTCCAGGGGGAGTTGCCTACAATGAGCAGTTCTTC. Residues: CASSPGGVAYNEQFF. The whole variable domain, remainder taken from reference TRBV28 and TRBJ2-1, is DVKVTQSSRYLVKRTGEKVFLECVQDMDHENMFWYRQDPGLGLRLIYFSYDVKMKEKGDIPEGYSVSREKKERFSLILESASTNQTSMYLCASSPGGVAYNEQFFGPGTRLTVL.

The chain has TRBV4-2 and TRBJ2-3; 7 nucleotides line up with TRBD2. With 0 bases clipped from V and 5 bases from J, the junction kept 2 bases outside the gene matches. Germline lookup yields CDR1 LGHNA and CDR2 YNFKEQ. The CDR3 is 14 amino acids. CDR3: CASSQDPSGDTQYF. CDR3 coding DNA: TGTGCCAGCAGCCAAGATCCTAGCGGAGATACGCAGTATTTT.

The rearrangement joins TRBV9 to TRBJ1-4; 10 bases are a match to TRBD1. CDR1 is SGDLS, CDR2 YYNGEE, per germline. V lost 4 bases and J lost 8; bases outside the gene matches: 11. This CDR3 spans 16 amino acids. The CDR3 DNA reads TGTGCCAGCAGCCCGGGGCCGGGACAGGGGATCGAAAAACTGTTTTTT. Its translation: CASSPGPGQGIEKLFF.

This clone was detected once. The chain has TRBV5-4 and TRBJ1-2; the match to TRBD1 covers 8 bases. The V gene's germline CDR1 is SGHNT and CDR2 YYREEE (reference sequence). V trimming: 4 bases; J trimming: 5 bases; junction bases outside the gene matches: 10. The CDR3 is 15 residues long. CDR3 DNA: TGTGCCAGCAGCCATCAGGACAGGGATGTATATGGCTACACCTTC. This codes for CASSHQDRDVYGYTF. Using reference TRBV5-4 and TRBJ1-2 for the parts outside the CDR3, the full variable domain is ETGVTQSPTHLIKTRGQQVTLRCSSQSGHNTVSWYQQALGQGPQFIFQYYREEENGRGNFPPRFSGLQFPNYSSELNVNALELDDSALYLCASSHQDRDVYGYTFGSGTRLTVV.

The chain has TRBV4-2 and TRBJ1-1; D ambiguous. Trimming left V 5 bases short and J 2 bases short, with 9 bases between. This CDR3 is 13 amino acids long. Looked up from germline, CDR1 is LGHNA and CDR2 is YNFKEQ. The CDR3 sequence is CASSKERNTEAFF. CDR3 DNA: TGTGCCAGCAGCAAGGAGAGAAACACTGAAGCTTTCTTT.

J is TRBJ1-1 and V is TRBV18; maybe TRBD1 (6 bases). Germline loops: CDR1 KGHSH, CDR2 LQKENI. Trimming took off 3 bases at V and 4 bases at J, with 15 bases between the two ends. This CDR3 is built from 15 residues. In nucleotides, the CDR3 is TGTGCCAGCTCACCGGTCACAGGGAGGGTCACTGAAGCTTTCTTT. Its protein product is CASSPVTGRVTEAFF.

This chain uses TRBV6-1 with TRBJ1-3; D unclear. Trimming removed 1 base at V and 4 bases at J, with 8 bases between. Germline values: CDR1 MNHNS, CDR2 SASEGT. CDR3 size: 14 residues. The CDR3, as DNA: TGTGCCAGCAGTGAAGGGGCAGCCGGAAACACCATATATTTT. This sequence encodes CASSEGAAGNTIYF.

This clone showed up just once. The gene calls are TRBV9 and TRBJ1-1; 8 positions agree with TRBD1. Germline CDR1 SGDLS, CDR2 YYNGEE. The length of the CDR3 is 14 residues. Losses at the gene ends were 5 bases for V and 1 base for J; bases not matched to a gene: 4. CDR3 region: CASRPTGGNTEAFF. CDR3 bases: TGTGCCAGCAGACCTACAGGGGGGAACACTGAAGCTTTCTTT.

Here the CDR3 DNA reads TGTGCCAGCAGCTTAGTCAGGGTCCCAGATACGCAGTATTTT. It specifies CASSLVRVPDTQYF. The V and J genes are TRBV7-8 and TRBJ2-3; D possibly corresponds to TRBD1 (5 bases). There are 14 residues in the CDR3. V was clipped by 1 base and J by 4 bases, with 9 bases between them. Germline V lookup: CDR1 SGHVS, CDR2 FQNEAQ. Variable domain in full (rest from reference TRBV7-8 and TRBJ2-3): GAGVSQSPRYKVAKRGQDVALRCDPISGHVSLFWYQQALGQGPEFLTYFQNEAQLDKSGLPSDRFFAERPEGSVSTLKIQRTQQEDSAVYLCASSLVRVPDTQYFGPGTRLTVL.

The rearrangement joins TRBV11-2 to TRBJ1-5, with 8 bases that match TRBD1. The CDR3 runs to 16 residues. V dropped 1 base and J dropped 7; count of bases not matched to a gene: 9. Germline V gene lookup returns CDR1 SGHAT and CDR2 FQNNGV. The CDR3 is CASSLGPGGYGQPQHF. CDR3 in DNA: TGTGCCAGCAGCTTAGGGCCAGGGGGCTATGGACAGCCCCAGCATTTT.

V and J are TRBV6-5 and TRBJ2-6; D may be TRBD1 (6 bases). The CDR3 runs to 14 residues. Germline loops: CDR1 MNHEY, CDR2 SVGAGI. In nucleotides, the CDR3 is TGTCGCGCAGGGGACCACTCTGGGGCCAACGTCCTGACTTTC. Protein sequence: CRAGDHSGANVLTF.

The rearrangement links TRBV29-1 to TRBJ1-2; maybe TRBD1 (6 bases). Germline assignment: CDR1 SQVTM and CDR2 ANQGSEA. The V end lost 7 bases, the J end lost 8 bases, and 14 bases lay between the germline ends. The CDR3 totals 11 residues. In nucleotides, the CDR3 is TGCAGCGACCAACAGGGACCGGGCTACACCTTC. This encodes CSDQQGPGYTF.

The J gene is TRBJ2-7, the V gene TRBV3-1 (or the pseudogene TRBV3-2); D is perhaps TRBD2 (6 bases). The germline V gene encodes CDR1 LGHDT and CDR2 YNNKEL (reference sequence). Trimming pared 4 bases from V and 3 bases from J, leaving 13 bases between. CDR3 length: 14 residues. The CDR3 DNA sequence: TGTGCCAGCAGCCTTAGCGGAGAAGGCTACGAGCAGTACTTC. Encoded protein: CASSLSGEGYEQYF.